This TCR beta chain was recovered during a study of T cells in Graves' hyperthyroidism and ophthalmopathy. Study results and limitations: In blood, most of the thyroid clonotypes expanded above 0.001 were also present. In simple terms, a model built on 13 V-J features told ophthalmopathy apart from stable hyperthyroidism.

Amplified regions were TCR beta CDR3 sequences from RNA transcripts. Primed by the HTBI set, a first-round RT-PCR was run on the TCR CDR3. From the multiplex PCR reads, TCRdb called clonotypes with MiXCR, one entry per CDR3 protein. This table holds some 500,000 distinct CDR3 sequences, roughly 25% found once. Each ophthalmopathy patient scored at least 3 on the Clinical Activity Score and at least 4 on NOSPECS grade, with duration under 3 months. Investigators excluded patients with uncontrolled infection, other autoimmune disease, pregnancy or lactation. A word on this clonotype: Its antigen is unknown.

Sequencing used blood. The clonotype was recovered from a woman in her thirties with Graves' ophthalmopathy.

The CDR3 DNA sequence: TGTGCCAGCTCACCACCGGGGGCCCTCTGGGGCTACACCTTC. It codes for CASSPPGALWGYTF. The chain carries TRBV18 and TRBJ1-2, with a weak D call TRBD1 (6 bases). Trimming shortened V by 0 bases and J by 8 bases, and 13 bases separated the two germline ends. The CDR3 is 14 amino acids. Germline V lookup: CDR1 KGHSH, CDR2 LQKENI.